This entry lists 13 T cell receptor beta chains sequenced from one sample in a study of T-cell memory formation after mild COVID-19. MiXCR, applied by TCRdb to the 5' RACE reads, yields one record per CDR3 protein. The table has roughly 410,000 distinct CDR3 sequences, 20% to 25% seen once. The sequencing input was PBMCs or a T cell subset sorted from them (not recorded which). These receptors were taken from an adult woman who had mild COVID-19 (a few samples of this study predate the infection). Cell type and time point are not known.

V usage is TRBV30 and J usage is TRBJ2-7, with unresolved D. V lost 3 bases and J lost 2, with 11 bases in between. This CDR3 contains 13 residues. The germline gives CDR1 GTSNPN, CDR2 SVGIG (reference sequence). The CDR3 reads CAWSGRPPYEQYF. CDR3 in DNA: TGTGCCTGGAGCGGACGTCCACCCTACGAGCAGTACTTC.

This clonotype has a handful of counts. This rearrangement joins TRBV18 to TRBJ1-2; D gene unclear. Germline V gives CDR1 KGHSH, CDR2 LQKENI. V was shortened by 3 bases and J by 4 bases, with 12 bases between the two germline ends. The CDR3 loop spans 14 amino acids. CDR3 coding DNA: TGTGCCAGCTCACCGGTTGGAGGTAGCTATGGCTACACCTTC. This translates into CASSPVGGSYGYTF. Full variable domain (rest looked up from reference TRBV18 and TRBJ1-2): NAGVMQNPRHLVRRRGQEARLRCSPMKGHSHVYWYRQLPEEGLKFMVYLQKENIIDESGMPKERFSAEFPKEGPSILRIQQVVRGDSAAYFCASSPVGGSYGYTFGSGTRLTVV.

CDR3 protein: CASSPPQGSGNQPQHF. The CDR3 DNA reads as TGTGCCAGCTCACCCCCGCAGGGCTCGGGCAATCAGCCCCAGCATTTT. The chain has TRBV18 and TRBJ1-5; D might be TRBD1 (5 bases). This CDR3 is built from 16 residues. Germline CDR1 reads KGHSH; CDR2 reads LQKENI. The V and J ends lost 3 bases and 2 bases respectively, with 14 bases between them.

The rearrangement uses TRBV7-2 and TRBJ2-1, with a possible D match to TRBD1 (5 bases). The CDR3 extends over 16 amino acids. Trimming took off 4 bases at V and 4 bases at J, with 17 bases between the two ends. Germline V CDR1 and CDR2: SGHTA, FQGNSA. The CDR3: CASSSYLGASYNEQFF. In nucleotides, the CDR3 is TGTGCCAGCAGCTCTTACCTAGGGGCTAGTTACAATGAGCAGTTCTTC.

The chain recombines TRBV4-3 with TRBJ2-7; 7 nucleotides align to TRBD2. Germline CDR1 LGHNA, CDR2 YSLEER. The V and J ends lost 4 bases and 1 base, in that order; junction bases with no gene match: 4. The length of the CDR3 is 14 residues. CDR3 protein: CASSPGLVSYEQYF. DNA for the CDR3: TGCGCCAGCAGCCCAGGACTAGTTTCCTACGAGCAGTACTTC.

V and J are TRBV27 and TRBJ1-5; 7 bases match TRBD1. Germline-derived CDR1 and CDR2 are MNHEY and SMNVEV (reference sequence). With 8 bases clipped from V and 4 bases from J, the junction kept 8 bases outside the gene matches. CDR3 length equals 14 residues. The CDR3 DNA reads as TGTGCCAGCTCTCAGGGACAGAGGAATCAGCCCCAGCATTTT. It is translated as CASSQGQRNQPQHF.

The chain carries TRBV5-1 and TRBJ1-2, with 11 bases identical to TRBD1. This CDR3 spans 14 amino acids. Germline assignment: CDR1 SGHRS and CDR2 YFSETQ. V lost 4 bases to trimming and J lost 8 bases; unmatched junction nucleotides: 7. Here the CDR3 reads CASSLDRGQEGYTF. In DNA form, the CDR3 reads TGCGCCAGCAGCCTGGACAGGGGGCAGGAGGGCTACACCTTC.

The V call is TRBV3-1, the J call TRBJ2-1, with 13 nucleotides matching TRBD2. V lost 4 bases, J lost 0 bases, and 15 bases stayed unmatched. The V gene's germline CDR1 is LGHDT and CDR2 YNNKEL (reference sequence). The CDR3 extends over 21 amino acids. CDR3 loop: CASSREPPGLAGTGSYNEQFF. The CDR3, as DNA: TGTGCCAGCAGCCGCGAGCCGCCGGGACTAGCGGGGACTGGCTCCTACAATGAGCAGTTCTTC.

This clonotype was recorded many times. V gene TRBV5-1 combines with J gene TRBJ2-2, with D tentatively TRBD1 (8 bases). The germline CDR1 and CDR2 sequences are SGHRS and YFSETQ. Trimming stripped 0 bases from V and 5 bases from J, with 26 bases between. There are 20 residues in the CDR3. CDR3 protein: CASSLAGDYPGQDKTGELFF. The CDR3 nucleotides read TGCGCCAGCAGCTTGGCCGGGGACTATCCGGGACAGGACAAAACCGGGGAGCTGTTTTTT.

This clonotype was picked up a small number of times. V gene TRBV3-1 combines with J gene TRBJ2-3; 10 nucleotides agree with TRBD2. The CDR3 has 16 amino acids. Trimming at V came to 6 bases and at J to 6 bases, leaving 12 bases not matched to a gene. Germline CDR1 LGHDT, CDR2 YNNKEL (reference sequence). CDR3 loop: CASRFRTSGGLDTQYF. The DNA for the CDR3 is TGTGCCAGCAGGTTCAGGACTAGCGGAGGACTTGATACGCAGTATTTT.

The genes are TRBV5-6 and TRBJ2-4; 9 bases fit TRBD2. The V and J ends lost 0 bases and 3 bases, in that order; junction bases with no gene match: 7. CDR1 is SGHDT, CDR2 YYEEEE, per germline. This CDR3 is built from 17 residues. CDR3 region: CASSLGISGSGKNIQYF. The DNA for the CDR3 is TGTGCCAGCAGCTTGGGTATTAGCGGGAGTGGCAAAAACATTCAGTACTTC.

The genes are TRBV5-1 and TRBJ1-1, with TRBD1 matching 7 bases. Germline lookup yields CDR1 SGHRS and CDR2 YFSETQ. V dropped 4 bases and J dropped 5; count of bases not matched to a gene: 8. This CDR3 is 14 amino acids long. The DNA for the CDR3 is TGCGCCAGCAGCATCACAGGGGAGCGGACTGAAGCTTTCTTT. Protein sequence: CASSITGERTEAFF.

This clonotype was observed a handful of times. The rearrangement links TRBV7-2 to TRBJ1-1; TRBD1 might be the D (5 bases). Per germline, CDR1 SGHTA and CDR2 FQGNSA. The length of the CDR3 is 15 residues. Trimming took off 1 base at V and 1 base at J, with 10 bases between the two ends. This CDR3 reads CASSLVGTENTEAFF. The DNA for the CDR3 is TGTGCCAGCAGCTTAGTCGGGACCGAGAACACTGAAGCTTTCTTT.